The 21 T cell receptor beta chains below all came from one sample that was sequenced in a study of blood T cell repertoires in COVID-19. Profiling relied on immunoSEQ multiplex PCR, and the TCRdb table lists in-frame clones only, not all of them. Of about 21,000 clones listed, approximately 80% are singletons. The material sequenced was peripheral blood. Every receptor here comes from a man older than 75 with active or convalescent COVID-19.

This clone came up once. J is TRBJ2-6 and V is TRBV5-1; D is possibly TRBD2 (6 bases). V lost 0 bases and J 12 bases, leaving 13 bases between the germline ends. Germline assignment: CDR1 SGHRS and CDR2 YFSETQ. This CDR3 spans 14 amino acids. CDR3 loop: CASSLGDFLSVLTF. CDR3 coding DNA: TGCGCCAGCAGCTTGGGGGACTTCCTTAGCGTCCTGACTTTC. Drawing the rest from reference TRBV5-1 and TRBJ2-6, the complete variable domain is KAGVTQTPRYLIKTRGQQVTLSCSPISGHRSVSWYQQTPGQGLQFLFEYFSETQRNKGNFPGRFSGRQFSNSRSEMNVSTLELGDSALYLCASSLGDFLSVLTFGAGSRLTVL.

V is TRBV24-1 and J is TRBJ2-7; 9 bases map to TRBD2. The germline gives CDR1 KGHDR, CDR2 SFDVKD. This CDR3 region has 16 residues. With 12 bases clipped from V and 5 bases from J, the junction kept 19 bases outside the gene matches. The CDR3 loop is CARPARALAGLNEQYF. DNA of the CDR3: TGTGCCCGACCAGCTAGAGCGCTAGCGGGATTAAACGAGCAGTACTTC.

This chain's CDR3 is CASSPWTGDSNQPQHF. The CDR3 nucleotides are TGTGCCAGCAGTCCATGGACAGGGGATAGCAATCAGCCCCAGCATTTT. This chain links TRBV28 with TRBJ1-5, with 9 bases aligning to TRBD1. Germline trimming cut 5 bases from V and 0 bases from J; bases unmatched to any gene: 5. Germline loops: CDR1 MDHEN, CDR2 SYDVKM. The CDR3 is 16 amino acids.

The CDR3 DNA is TGTGCCAGCAGTTTATTGGTACGGAGCTCCTATAATTCACCCCTCCACTTT. It translates to CASSLLVRSSYNSPLHF. The gene calls are TRBV28 and TRBJ1-6; no clear D. The CDR3 contains 17 residues. With 1 base removed from V and 0 bases from J, the gap between germline ends came to 10 bases. Germline CDR1 reads MDHEN; CDR2 reads SYDVKM.

The chain joins TRBV19 to TRBJ1-1; the D gene is possibly TRBD1 (6 bases). From germline, CDR1 is LNHDA and CDR2 SQIVND (reference sequence). CDR3 length equals 13 residues. The V end lost 6 bases, the J end lost 1 base, and 9 bases lay between the germline ends. For the CDR3, the DNA is TGTGCCAGTAGCCGGGGACAGAACACTGAAGCTTTCTTT. Its translation: CASSRGQNTEAFF.

The V and J genes are TRBV28 and TRBJ2-7, with 7 bases aligning to TRBD2. V was clipped by 8 bases and J by 3 bases; unmatched bases: 1. CDR3 length equals 11 residues. Per the germline V gene, CDR1 is MDHEN and CDR2 is SYDVKM. The DNA for the CDR3 is TGTGCCAGCGGGGGGGACTACGAGCAGTACTTC. It yields the protein CASGGDYEQYF.

For the CDR3, the DNA is TGTGCCAGCAGCTTTTATGGGACAGGGGCCGACACAGATACGCAGTATTTT. It yields the protein CASSFYGTGADTDTQYF. J is TRBJ2-3 and V is TRBV7-6; TRBD1 aligns across 10 bases. The CDR3 is 17 amino acids. The J segment lost 2 bases and the V segment lost 3 bases, leaving 8 bases of the junction unmatched. Germline V gene data show CDR1 as SGHVS and CDR2 as FNYEAQ. Full variable domain (outside the CDR3, taken from reference TRBV7-6 and TRBJ2-3): GAGVSQSPRYKVTKRGQDVALRCDPISGHVSLYWYRQALGQGPEFLTYFNYEAQQDKSGLPNDRFSAERPEGSISTLTIQRTEQRDSAMYRCASSFYGTGADTDTQYFGPGTRLTVL.

This sequence joins TRBV7-3 and TRBJ1-2; the D is unclear. Germline CDR1 is SGHTA and CDR2 is FQGTGA. This CDR3 spans 14 amino acids. The V end was cut by 5 bases, the J end by 4 bases, with 14 bases between. The DNA for the CDR3 is TGTGCCAGCAGCCCAAATCACGGACTCTATGGCTACACCTTC. Translation: CASSPNHGLYGYTF.

The chain carries TRBV18 and TRBJ2-1; 13 bases align to TRBD2. Germline V lookup: CDR1 KGHSH, CDR2 LQKENI. This CDR3 is built from 15 residues. Losses at the gene ends were 3 bases for V and 10 bases for J; bases not matched to a gene: 6. The CDR3 spells CASSPNSGLAGEQFF. Written as DNA, the CDR3 is TGTGCCAGCTCACCGAACTCGGGACTAGCGGGAGAGCAGTTCTTC.

The chain has TRBV2 and TRBJ2-3, with 14 bases aligning to TRBD2. The CDR3 is made up of 16 amino acids. The germline gives CDR1 SNHLY, CDR2 FYNNEI. With V trimmed by 6 bases and J by 7 bases, 9 bases remained unmatched. CDR3 DNA sequence: TGTGCCAGCAGCCAGACTAGCGGGGGGGCCGTATATACGCAGTATTTT. Protein sequence: CASSQTSGGAVYTQYF.

As regards this clone: Germline is not matched at one junction end, which may reflect a read error. This chain uses TRBV2 with TRBJ2-5; D is perhaps TRBD2 (6 bases). This CDR3 has 12 amino acids. Germline assignment: CDR1 SNHLY and CDR2 FYNNEI. The CDR3 DNA follows: TGTGCCAGCAGTGAAGACGGACTATGGGCCAACTTC. The encoded protein is CASSEDGLWANF.

V is TRBV5-1 and J is TRBJ2-7, with 7 bases lining up with TRBD1. There are 16 residues in the CDR3. Germline assignment: CDR1 SGHRS and CDR2 YFSETQ. J lost 0 bases, V lost 4 bases, and 10 bases had no gene match. Here the CDR3 reads CASSENLGQFSYEQYF. Written as DNA, the CDR3 is TGCGCCAGCAGCGAAAACCTGGGACAGTTCTCCTACGAGCAGTACTTC. Filled out from reference TRBV5-1 and TRBJ2-7, the complete variable domain reads KAGVTQTPRYLIKTRGQQVTLSCSPISGHRSVSWYQQTPGQGLQFLFEYFSETQRNKGNFPGRFSGRQFSNSRSEMNVSTLELGDSALYLCASSENLGQFSYEQYFGPGTRLTVT.

This sequence joins TRBV2 and TRBJ2-3; 11 nucleotides align to TRBD1. The CDR3 loop spans 17 amino acids. With 5 bases clipped from V and 1 base from J, the junction kept 8 bases outside the gene matches. In germline, CDR1 is SNHLY, CDR2 FYNNEI. The DNA for the CDR3 is TGTGCCAGCAGTAAACGACCGGGACAGGGGGGCACAGATACGCAGTATTTT. Translated: CASSKRPGQGGTDTQYF.

The chain combines TRBV19 with TRBJ2-6, with 9 bases identical to TRBD1. This CDR3 is 17 amino acids long. CDR1 LNHDA and CDR2 SQIVND come from the germline V gene (reference sequence). V shed 5 bases, J shed 0 bases, and the junction held 5 bases outside the gene matches. In DNA, the CDR3 is TGTGCCAGTAGTCCCGGGACAGGGTCCTCTGGGGCCAACGTCCTGACTTTC. Amino acid sequence: CASSPGTGSSGANVLTF.

This rearrangement joins TRBV7-3 to TRBJ2-2; TRBD1 agrees at 12 bases. The J segment lost 3 bases and the V segment lost 3 bases, leaving 8 bases of the junction unmatched. Germline-derived CDR1 and CDR2 are SGHTA and FQGTGA. CDR3 length equals 18 residues. CDR3 sequence (DNA): TGTGCCAGCAGCTTTGGCCCGGGACAGGGGGCTTACACCGGGGAGCTGTTTTTT. It translates to CASSFGPGQGAYTGELFF.

The chain is built from TRBV27 and TRBJ2-7, with 9 bases fitting TRBD2. Germline values: CDR1 MNHEY, CDR2 SMNVEV (reference sequence). CDR3 length equals 16 residues. V trimming: 6 bases; J trimming: 6 bases; junction bases outside the gene matches: 15. The CDR3 DNA follows: TGTGCCAGCAGCTTTTGGAGCGGGAGGAGGTTGGGCGAGCAGTACTTC. Translation: CASSFWSGRRLGEQYF.

This sequence joins TRBV5-5 and TRBJ2-3; D is ambiguous. The germline V gene has CDR1 SGHKS and CDR2 YYEKEE (reference sequence). The CDR3 is made up of 11 amino acids. The V end lost 6 bases, the J end lost 8 bases, and 10 bases lay between the germline ends. CDR3: CASTSGGTQYF. CDR3 in DNA: TGTGCCAGCACCTCGGGTGGTACGCAGTATTTT.

This clone was detected only a few times. This chain uses TRBV7-8 with TRBJ2-1; 7 nucleotides align to TRBD1. V was clipped by 2 bases and J by 7 bases; unmatched bases: 2. There are 13 residues in the CDR3. Germline CDR1 is SGHVS and CDR2 is FQNEAQ. The CDR3 sequence is CASSLNRGNEQFF. As DNA, the CDR3 is TGTGCCAGCAGCTTAAACAGGGGAAATGAGCAGTTCTTC.

CDR3 in amino acids: CAIASTGVNYEQYF. Here the CDR3 DNA reads TGTGCCATCGCTTCAACAGGGGTAAACTACGAGCAGTACTTC. This chain links TRBV10-3 with TRBJ2-7; 7 bases fit TRBD1. Looked up from germline, CDR1 is ENHRY and CDR2 is SYGVKD. The CDR3 contains 14 residues. Trimming at V came to 8 bases and at J to 3 bases, leaving 10 bases not matched to a gene.

This clone was seen a single time. This rearrangement joins TRBV19 to TRBJ2-2, with 12 bases identical to TRBD1. The CDR3 extends over 16 amino acids. With V trimmed by 6 bases and J by 4 bases, 6 bases remained unmatched. Germline V gene data show CDR1 as LNHDA and CDR2 as SQIVND (reference sequence). The CDR3 is CASRAGQGAGTGELFF. The CDR3 DNA sequence: TGTGCCAGTAGGGCGGGACAGGGGGCCGGCACCGGGGAGCTGTTTTTT. The variable domain in full, with the rest retrieved from reference TRBV19 and TRBJ2-2, is DGGITQSPKYLFRKEGQNVTLSCEQNLNHDAMYWYRQDPGQGLRLIYYSQIVNDFQKGDIAEGYSVSREKKESFPLTVTSAQKNPTAFYLCASRAGQGAGTGELFFGEGSRLTVL.

The chain combines TRBV18 with TRBJ2-1; 11 nucleotides line up with TRBD2. There are 17 residues in the CDR3. Losses at the gene ends were 6 bases for V and 6 bases for J; bases not matched to a gene: 13. The germline V gene encodes CDR1 KGHSH and CDR2 LQKENI. CDR3 DNA sequence: TGTGCCAGCTCCCCTAATACCGGGACTAGCGGTGGCAATGAGCAGTTCTTC. Protein sequence: CASSPNTGTSGGNEQFF.